This record concerns one TCR beta chain sequence. The target antigen is unknown. This specimen comes from a study of cytomegalovirus exposure and HLA in healthy donors. The V end was cut by 9 bases, the J end by 1 base, with 21 bases between. The length of the CDR3 is 16 residues. CDR1 MDHEN and CDR2 SYDVKM come from the germline V gene. PCR was performed using 60 Vbeta and 13 Jbeta primers. Assay used: immunoSEQ multiplex PCR; TCRdb lists only in-frame clones, some missing. The sample gives about 130,000 clones, approximately 78% of which show up once; 9.5% to 13% is in the top ten. The study's findings and limits: Within the data, a cluster of highly shared sequence variants was likely a sequencing artifact. A later analysis showed TCR association rates differing by HLA locus, peaking at DRB1 and lowest at HLA-C. A later analysis associated 15,000 to 20,000 TCR beta sequences with HLA alleles at a 0.05 false discovery rate. Donors were assumed by presence/absence analyses to have roughly uniform sequencing depth.

The clonotype originates from a man aged 30 to 39 in good health and CMV-seropositive. The sample comprised PBMCs. This chain uses TRBV28 with TRBJ1-1; D possibly corresponds to TRBD1 (5 bases). The chain's CDR3 is CASLGRGRRTNTEAFF. The CDR3 DNA follows: TGTGCCAGTTTGGGGAGGGGACGCCGAACGAACACTGAAGCTTTCTTT. Looking up the rest from reference TRBV28 and TRBJ1-1 gives the full variable domain: DVKVTQSSRYLVKRTGEKVFLECVQDMDHENMFWYRQDPGLGLRLIYFSYDVKMKEKGDIPEGYSVSREKKERFSLILESASTNQTSMYLCASLGRGRRTNTEAFFGQGTRLTVV.